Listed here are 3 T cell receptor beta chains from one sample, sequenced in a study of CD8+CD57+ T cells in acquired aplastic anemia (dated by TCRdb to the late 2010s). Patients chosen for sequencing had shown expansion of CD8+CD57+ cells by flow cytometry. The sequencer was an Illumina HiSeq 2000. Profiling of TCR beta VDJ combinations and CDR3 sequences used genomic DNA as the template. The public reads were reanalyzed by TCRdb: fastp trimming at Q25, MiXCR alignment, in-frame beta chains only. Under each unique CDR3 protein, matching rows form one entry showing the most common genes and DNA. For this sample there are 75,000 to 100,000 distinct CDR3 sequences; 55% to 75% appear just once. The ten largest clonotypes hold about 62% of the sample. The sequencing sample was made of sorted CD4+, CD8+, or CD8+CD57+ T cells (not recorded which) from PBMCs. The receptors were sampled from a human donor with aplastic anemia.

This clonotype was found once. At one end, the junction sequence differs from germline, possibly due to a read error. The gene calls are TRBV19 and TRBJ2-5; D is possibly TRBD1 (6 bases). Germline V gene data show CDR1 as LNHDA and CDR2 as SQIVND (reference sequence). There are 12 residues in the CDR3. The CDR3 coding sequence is TGTGCCAGTAGTCTCAGGGGAGAGACCCGGTACTTC. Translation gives CASSLRGETRYF.

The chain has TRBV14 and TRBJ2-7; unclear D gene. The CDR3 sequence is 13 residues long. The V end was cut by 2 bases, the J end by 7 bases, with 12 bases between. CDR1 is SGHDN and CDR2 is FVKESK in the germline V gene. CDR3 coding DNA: TGTGCCAGCAGCCAAATGGGCGCTTGGGAGCAGTACTTC. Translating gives CASSQMGAWEQYF.

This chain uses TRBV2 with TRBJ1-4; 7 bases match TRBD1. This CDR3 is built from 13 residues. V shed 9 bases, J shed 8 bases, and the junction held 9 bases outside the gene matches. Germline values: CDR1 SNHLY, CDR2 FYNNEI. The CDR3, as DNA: TGTGCCAGAGGGGACAGACTGGCGGAAAAACTGTTTTTT. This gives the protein CARGDRLAEKLFF.